This T cell receptor beta chain was profiled in a study of shared clonotypes between healthy human individuals. The repertoire was sequenced with immunoSEQ multiplex PCR; TCRdb's copy has only in-frame clones and lacks some. The repertoire holds over 800,000 clones, with nearly 95% as singletons. Notes on this clone: This specimen includes other DNA sequences encoding the same CDR3.

The germline CDR1 and CDR2 sequences are SEHNR and FQNEAQ (reference sequence). The CDR3 consists of 14 residues. V was clipped by 1 base and J by 3 bases, with 9 bases between them. CD8 cells regarded as naive lacked CD45RO, were positively chosen for CCR7, and omitted terminally differentiated effector memory CD45RA+ cells. This TCR was sampled from a man younger than 45 in good health. The rearrangement joins TRBV7-9 to TRBJ1-1; D is undetermined. Sequences were obtained from naive CD8+ T cells sorted from blood. The CDR3 sequence is CASSLGGADTEAFF. In nucleotides, the CDR3 is TGTGCCAGCAGCTTAGGTGGAGCAGACACTGAAGCTTTCTTT. Looking up the rest from reference TRBV7-9 and TRBJ1-1 gives the full variable domain: DTGVSQNPRHKITKRGQNVTFRCDPISEHNRLYWYRQTLGQGPEFLTYFQNEAQLEKSRLLSDRFSAERPKGSFSTLEIQRTEQGDSAMYLCASSLGGADTEAFFGQGTRLTVV.